A single sample gave rise to the 21 T cell receptor beta chains below, sequenced in a study of a mutant IDH1 vaccine in newly diagnosed glioma. As to time point: baseline, week 1 (first vaccination visit). Documented treatment: pre-vaccination baseline after standard-of-care therapy. The table came from immunoSEQ multiplex PCR; TCRdb's copy has only in-frame clones and leaves some out. In the table there are about 92,000 clones, 80% to 90% of which are singletons. The sample consisted of PBMCs, taken from a glioma patient treated with radiotherapy, temozolomide or both. All receptors derive from a woman between 45 and 60 years old with glioma.

This sequence joins TRBV7-6 and TRBJ1-1; D possibly corresponds to TRBD1 (5 bases). The V and J ends lost 2 bases and 11 bases respectively, with 18 bases between them. This CDR3 spans 14 amino acids. CDR1 is SGHVS, CDR2 FNYEAQ, per germline. CDR3 in DNA: TGTGCCAGCAGCTTAAAAGGGGCCCACAACCCGGCTTTCTTT. It is translated as CASSLKGAHNPAFF.

The gene calls are TRBV5-5 and TRBJ2-1, with 9 bases matching TRBD1. The CDR3 totals 16 residues. J gave up 2 bases and V 0 bases, and 3 bases lay outside the gene matches. CDR1 and CDR2 (germline): SGHKS, YYEKEE (reference sequence). Written as DNA, the CDR3 is TGTGCCAGCAGCTTGGAGGGACAGGGTGCCTACAATGAGCAGTTCTTC. Its translation: CASSLEGQGAYNEQFF.

The chain has TRBV2 and TRBJ1-5; no clear D. From germline, CDR1 is SNHLY and CDR2 FYNNEI. The CDR3 consists of 12 residues. Trimming cost V 4 bases and J 0 bases, with 1 base left between them. This CDR3 reads CASSASNQPQHF. The DNA for the CDR3 is TGTGCCAGCAGTGCTAGCAATCAGCCCCAGCATTTT.

V is TRBV5-4 and J is TRBJ1-2; D gene ambiguous. The CDR3 spans 15 residues. Germline loops: CDR1 SGHNT, CDR2 YYREEE (reference sequence). V lost 4 bases and J lost 6, with 19 bases in between. This chain's CDR3 is CASSLGLRPSDGYTF. The CDR3 bases are TGTGCCAGCAGCCTCGGACTTAGGCCTAGTGATGGCTACACCTTC.

The J gene is TRBJ2-3, the V gene TRBV9; D may be TRBD2 (6 bases). Trimming cost V 3 bases and J 0 bases, with 14 bases left between them. Germline V gives CDR1 SGDLS, CDR2 YYNGEE. This CDR3 contains 16 residues. CDR3 in amino acids: CASSAYGGLSTDTQYF. The DNA for the CDR3 is TGTGCCAGCAGCGCGTACGGGGGTCTGAGCACAGATACGCAGTATTTT.

The rearrangement links TRBV12-5 to TRBJ1-2; weak D call: TRBD1 (5 bases). V lost 6 bases and J lost 1, with 6 bases in between. This CDR3 region has 12 residues. Germline-derived CDR1 and CDR2 are LGHNT and FRNRAP. The CDR3 nucleotides read TGTGCTAGTGGGACAGATAACTATGGCTACACCTTC. Translating it yields CASGTDNYGYTF.

The V call is TRBV2, the J call TRBJ2-3, with D perhaps TRBD2 (6 bases). Germline V gives CDR1 SNHLY, CDR2 FYNNEI. Trimming stripped 8 bases from V and 1 base from J, with 10 bases between. The CDR3 contains 13 residues. The CDR3 bases are TGTGCCAGCGGAGGGTCGGGCACAGATACGCAGTATTTT. Its protein product is CASGGSGTDTQYF.

CDR3 nucleotides: TGTGCCAGCAGCTTAGAAGGGCAGGCTCAGCAGCCCCAGCATTTT. It translates to CASSLEGQAQQPQHF. The chain links TRBV7-6 to TRBJ1-5; no clear D. The CDR3 spans 15 residues. V shed 1 base and J shed 7 bases, with 14 bases lying between them. Germline CDR1 and CDR2: SGHVS and FNYEAQ.

J is TRBJ1-5 and V is TRBV4-1; unclear D gene. Germline lookup yields CDR1 MGHRA and CDR2 YSYEKL. The CDR3 has 13 residues. Trimming stripped 0 bases from V and 6 bases from J, with 6 bases between. CDR3 sequence: CASSQDLSQPQHF. The CDR3 region has the DNA TGCGCCAGCAGCCAAGATCTGAGTCAGCCCCAGCATTTT.

This clone was picked up one time. This rearrangement joins TRBV7-2 to TRBJ1-5; 9 bases align to TRBD1. Germline CDR1 reads SGHTA; CDR2 reads FQGNSA. The length of the CDR3 is 15 residues. The ends lost 1 base at V and 6 bases at J; junction bases unmatched: 4. CDR3 nucleotides: TGTGCCAGCAGCTTAGGGGACAGGGTGTTTCAGCCCCAGCATTTT. It encodes CASSLGDRVFQPQHF.

This chain uses TRBV5-4 with TRBJ2-7; D remains ambiguous. The CDR3 is 11 residues long. Deletions cut 1 base from V and 8 bases from J, with 7 bases between. Per germline, CDR1 SGHNT and CDR2 YYREEE (reference sequence). The CDR3 spells CASSLLNKQYF. CDR3 nucleotides: TGTGCCAGCAGCTTGTTGAATAAGCAGTACTTC.

V usage is TRBV9 and J usage is TRBJ2-2; D gene uncertain. The CDR3 is 13 residues long. Germline CDR1 and CDR2: SGDLS and YYNGEE. V lost 3 bases to trimming and J lost 4 bases, with 7 bases between them. The chain's CDR3 is CASSAWGTGELFF. In nucleotides, the CDR3 is TGTGCCAGCAGCGCGTGGGGCACCGGGGAGCTGTTTTTT.

The rearrangement links TRBV2 to TRBJ2-5; D is ambiguous. V lost 0 bases, J lost 2 bases, and 10 bases lay in between. CDR1 SNHLY and CDR2 FYNNEI come from the germline V gene. The CDR3 consists of 15 residues. In DNA form, the CDR3 reads TGTGCCAGCAGTGAAGCGTCATTACAGCAAGAGACCCAGTACTTC. Translated: CASSEASLQQETQYF.

The gene calls are TRBV7-2 and TRBJ2-5; 12 nucleotides agree with TRBD2. This CDR3 is 15 amino acids long. V lost 6 bases to trimming and J lost 4 bases; unmatched junction nucleotides: 6. Per the germline V gene, CDR1 is SGHTA and CDR2 is FQGNSA. CDR3 region: CASRSSGGVSETQYF. The CDR3 bases are TGTGCCAGCAGATCTAGCGGGGGGGTGTCAGAGACCCAGTACTTC.

The genes are TRBV7-3 and TRBJ1-6; D ambiguous. Trimming shortened V by 2 bases and J by 10 bases, and 9 bases separated the two germline ends. The germline V gene encodes CDR1 SGHTA and CDR2 FQGTGA. The CDR3 runs 13 residues. CDR3 residues: CASSLSLGSPLHF. DNA of the CDR3: TGTGCCAGCAGCTTATCCCTGGGATCACCCCTCCACTTT. Full variable domain (remainder filled in from reference TRBV7-3 and TRBJ1-6): GAGVSQTPSNKVTEKGKYVELRCDPISGHTALYWYRQSLGQGPEFLIYFQGTGAADDSGLPNDRFFAVRPEGSVSTLKIQRTERGDSAVYLCASSLSLGSPLHFGNGTRLTVT.

The V and J genes are TRBV29-1 and TRBJ2-6; D unclear. This CDR3 is 13 amino acids long. Germline-derived CDR1 and CDR2 are SQVTM and ANQGSEA. V was cut by 1 base and J by 0 bases, with 1 base left in between. The CDR3 bases are TGCAGCGTTGAAGGCTCTGGGGCCAACGTCCTGACTTTC. This sequence encodes CSVEGSGANVLTF.

The genes are TRBV7-9 and TRBJ1-2; possibly TRBD1 for D (5 bases). V was clipped by 5 bases and J by 4 bases, with 23 bases between them. This CDR3 is built from 17 residues. Germline values: CDR1 SEHNR, CDR2 FQNEAQ (reference sequence). The chain's CDR3 is CASSAISPGGGGYGYTF. The CDR3 nucleotides are TGTGCCAGCAGCGCCATATCGCCTGGGGGAGGAGGCTATGGCTACACCTTC. The complete variable domain, with remaining parts taken from reference TRBV7-9 and TRBJ1-2, reads DTGVSQNPRHKITKRGQNVTFRCDPISEHNRLYWYRQTLGQGPEFLTYFQNEAQLEKSRLLSDRFSAERPKGSFSTLEIQRTEQGDSAMYLCASSAISPGGGGYGYTFGSGTRLTVV.

This chain links TRBV5-6 with TRBJ1-5; D perhaps matches TRBD1 (5 bases). Germline CDR1 is SGHDT and CDR2 is YYEEEE. The CDR3 consists of 16 residues. V was pared by 1 base and J by 3 bases, with 14 bases between. The CDR3 sequence: CASSLWGFGSNQPQHF. CDR3 nucleotide sequence: TGTGCCAGCAGCTTGTGGGGGTTTGGGTCCAATCAGCCCCAGCATTTT.

The chain has TRBV7-9 and TRBJ1-2, with D hard to call. The CDR3 contains 13 residues. V was pared by 0 bases and J by 6 bases, with 8 bases between. CDR1 is SEHNR, CDR2 FQNEAQ, per germline (reference sequence). CDR3 DNA sequence: TGTGCCAGCAGCTTAGCCGGGAGGCATGGCTACACCTTC. It translates to CASSLAGRHGYTF.

This clone has just a few counts. This sequence joins TRBV6-4 and TRBJ2-2; D is tentatively TRBD1 or TRBD2 (6 bases each). The CDR3 is 14 amino acids. V was cut by 3 bases and J by 4 bases, with 9 bases left in between. Germline CDR1 reads MRHNA; CDR2 reads SNTAGT. The CDR3 sequence is CASSEGGGTGELFF. Here the CDR3 DNA reads TGTGCCAGCAGTGAAGGAGGGGGCACCGGGGAGCTGTTTTTT.

V gene TRBV7-3 combines with J gene TRBJ1-2; possibly TRBD1 for D (6 bases). The germline V and J ends were trimmed by 0 bases and 3 bases, with 11 bases remaining between them. Looked up from germline, CDR1 is SGHTA and CDR2 is FQGTGA. The CDR3 consists of 15 residues. The CDR3 is CASSLTGRGDYGYTF. The DNA of the CDR3 is TGTGCCAGCAGCTTAACGGGCAGGGGAGACTATGGCTACACCTTC. Drawing the rest from reference TRBV7-3 and TRBJ1-2, the complete variable domain is GAGVSQTPSNKVTEKGKYVELRCDPISGHTALYWYRQSLGQGPEFLIYFQGTGAADDSGLPNDRFFAVRPEGSVSTLKIQRTERGDSAVYLCASSLTGRGDYGYTFGSGTRLTVV.